This T cell receptor beta chain was profiled in a study of breast tumors, draining lymph nodes, adjacent tissues. Study results and caveats: Findings are consistent with lymph node origin and intratumoral expansion of most tumor T cells. Tumors had less TCR diversity than lymph nodes, more than nontumor tissue. That most tumor T cells come from lymph nodes remained unproven.

This clonotype was detected many times. The antigen remains unidentified. Axillary draining lymph nodes of breast cancer patients supplied the node samples. The CDR3 is 12 residues long. Trimming left V 0 bases short and J 13 bases short, with 12 bases between. Germline V CDR1 and CDR2: GTSNPN, SVGIG (reference sequence). TCRdb ran MiXCR on the multiplex PCR reads and lists one entry per CDR3 protein. The table shows about 180,000 distinct CDR3 sequences, with 25% to 40% occurring only once. Sequences were obtained from axillary lymph node tissue. The gene calls are TRBV30 and TRBJ1-4; a possible D gene is TRBD1 (5 bases). This clonotype originated in a female donor with breast cancer. Some clones in this sample may be carry-over from other donors' samples. This CDR3 reads CAWSVTQGRLFF. The CDR3 region has the DNA TGTGCCTGGAGTGTGACTCAGGGCAGACTGTTTTTT.